What follows are 31 T cell receptor beta chains derived from one specimen sequenced in a study of blood T cell repertoires in COVID-19. Data came from immunoSEQ multiplex PCR; TCRdb stores just in-frame clones and leaves some out. Of 380,000 or so clones in the sample, 87% are singletons; the top ten hold roughly 1.4%. Sequencing was carried out using PBMCs or T cells enriched from blood (not recorded which). The receptors were gathered from a man aged 25 to 40 who had recovered from COVID-19.

The rearrangement uses TRBV21-1 and TRBJ1-5; whether TRBD1, the table's D call, matches the DNA was not checked. TRBV21-1 has pseudogene status. The CDR3 extends over 14 amino acids. The CDR3, as DNA: TGTGCCAGCCTGGGGCTTTATAGCAATCAGCCCCAGCATTTT. Translation: CASLGLYSNQPQHF.

The rearrangement links TRBV6-2 or TRBV6-3 to TRBJ1-5; 8 nucleotides match TRBD1. CDR3 length: 18 residues. CDR1 and CDR2 from the germline V gene are MNHEY and SVGEGT. The J segment lost 4 bases and the V segment lost 6 bases, leaving 17 bases of the junction unmatched. The CDR3, as DNA: TGTGCCAGCAGCCCTCCCAGCAGGGGGCGAATAGATAATCAGCCCCAGCATTTT. Residues: CASSPPSRGRIDNQPQHF.

The rearrangement links TRBV20-1 to TRBJ1-1; D remains ambiguous. Germline assignment: CDR1 DFQATT and CDR2 SNEGSKA (reference sequence). The CDR3 has 11 amino acids. The CDR3 DNA follows: TGCAGCGGGGTTTGGAACACTGAAGCTTTCTTT. This codes for CSGVWNTEAFF.

The rearrangement links TRBV29-1 to TRBJ1-1; no clear D. V was shortened by 4 bases and J by 6 bases, with 15 bases between the two germline ends. This CDR3 is 13 amino acids long. In germline, CDR1 is SQVTM, CDR2 ANQGSEA. CDR3 loop: CSVVKSVSAEAFF. The CDR3 DNA reads as TGCAGCGTTGTGAAGTCCGTATCGGCTGAAGCTTTCTTT.

This rearrangement joins TRBV18 to TRBJ2-7; tentative D call: TRBD2 (5 bases). The germline V and J ends were trimmed by 3 bases and 6 bases, with 18 bases remaining between them. The CDR3 runs to 15 residues. Germline V lookup: CDR1 KGHSH, CDR2 LQKENI. CDR3 amino acids: CASSPILRGFGEQYF. The CDR3 DNA reads TGTGCCAGCTCACCTATTCTAAGAGGGTTCGGCGAGCAGTACTTC. The full variable domain, its missing parts supplied by reference TRBV18 and TRBJ2-7, is NAGVMQNPRHLVRRRGQEARLRCSPMKGHSHVYWYRQLPEEGLKFMVYLQKENIIDESGMPKERFSAEFPKEGPSILRIQQVVRGDSAAYFCASSPILRGFGEQYFGPGTRLTVT.

This chain uses TRBV6-5 with TRBJ1-1; D remains unclear. Trimming left V 0 bases short and J 4 bases short, with 15 bases between. The CDR3 is 16 amino acids. The germline gives CDR1 MNHEY, CDR2 SVGAGI. The CDR3 region is CASSYSTYGRTTEAFF. The DNA for the CDR3 is TGTGCCAGCAGTTACTCAACTTACGGGAGGACCACTGAAGCTTTCTTT.

This chain uses TRBV2 with TRBJ1-2; a weak D match, TRBD1 (6 bases). This CDR3 is built from 13 residues. Germline V gives CDR1 SNHLY, CDR2 FYNNEI. Trimming removed 7 bases from V and 2 bases from J, with 11 bases in between. As DNA, the CDR3 is TGTGCCAGCATTGAGACAGGCAACTATGGCTACACCTTC. Protein product: CASIETGNYGYTF.

V and J are TRBV5-3 and TRBJ1-1; possibly TRBD1 for D (6 bases). TRBV5-3 is placed among ORFs of uncertain function. Trimming took 4 bases from V and 1 from J, leaving 14 bases between them. CDR3 length equals 15 residues. Written as DNA, the CDR3 is TGTGCCAGAAGCGTTGAAGACAGGACGAACACTGAAGCTTTCTTT. It is translated as CARSVEDRTNTEAFF.

This chain links TRBV6-5 with TRBJ1-2; D ambiguous. This CDR3 is 15 amino acids long. V dropped 0 bases and J dropped 6 bases, with 14 bases sitting between them. CDR1 is MNHEY and CDR2 is SVGAGI in the germline V gene. DNA of the CDR3: TGTGCCAGCAGTTACTCGAGTACAGCCGGGGATGGCTACACCTTC. Translation: CASSYSSTAGDGYTF.

In DNA form, the CDR3 reads TGTGCCAGCAGCCCAAACGGGTCACCCCTCCACTTT. It encodes CASSPNGSPLHF. This sequence joins TRBV5-6 and TRBJ1-6; no definite D call. The germline gives CDR1 SGHDT, CDR2 YYEEEE. The CDR3 is 12 residues long. The V and J ends lost 4 bases and 10 bases respectively, with 9 bases between them.

The rearrangement uses TRBV7-2 and TRBJ1-2; 7 nucleotides line up with TRBD1. The J segment lost 8 bases and the V segment lost 6 bases, leaving 6 bases of the junction unmatched. Per the germline V gene, CDR1 is SGHTA and CDR2 is FQGNSA. The CDR3 loop spans 12 amino acids. DNA of the CDR3: TGTGCCAGCAGTAACAGGGGATACGGCTACACCTTC. Amino acid sequence: CASSNRGYGYTF. Combining the CDR3 with reference TRBV7-2 and TRBJ1-2 gives the whole variable domain GAGVSQSPSNKVTEKGKDVELRCDPISGHTALYWYRQSLGQGLEFLIYFQGNSAPDKSGLPSDRFSAERTGGSVSTLTIQRTQQEDSAVYLCASSNRGYGYTFGSGTRLTVV.

CDR3 sequence (DNA): TGTGCCAGCAGCTCCCCCGATACCGGGACAGGGGTTTGGGGCTACACCTTC. It codes for CASSSPDTGTGVWGYTF. The chain couples TRBV7-9 to TRBJ1-2, with 10 bases that match TRBD1. The CDR3 is 17 residues long. Germline V gene lookup returns CDR1 SEHNR and CDR2 FQNEAQ (reference sequence). V lost 4 bases to trimming and J lost 8 bases; unmatched junction nucleotides: 16.

The count of this clone is one. V and J are TRBV7-2 and TRBJ2-2, with 12 bases identical to TRBD2. Trimming at V came to 4 bases and at J to 4 bases, leaving 4 bases not matched to a gene. This CDR3 spans 16 amino acids. The germline V gene has CDR1 SGHTA and CDR2 FQGNSA. The CDR3 DNA sequence: TGTGCCAGCAGCTCCGGACTAGCGGGGATCACCGGGGAGCTGTTTTTT. This gives the protein CASSSGLAGITGELFF.

This sequence joins TRBV14 and TRBJ1-5, with TRBD1 as a possible D gene (6 bases). The CDR3 sequence is 13 residues long. V dropped 1 base and J dropped 11 bases, with 12 bases sitting between them. CDR1 SGHDN and CDR2 FVKESK come from the germline V gene. CDR3 bases: TGTGCCAGCAGCCAAGGAATTGACAGGACCCAGCATTTT. Protein: CASSQGIDRTQHF.

The chain is built from TRBV4-1 and TRBJ1-1; D gene uncertain. Germline lookup yields CDR1 MGHRA and CDR2 YSYEKL. V lost 3 bases and J 7 bases, leaving 15 bases between the germline ends. This CDR3 has 14 residues. CDR3 residues: CASSQASLGGEAFF. As DNA, the CDR3 is TGCGCCAGCAGCCAGGCCTCTCTTGGCGGTGAAGCTTTCTTT.

The V gene is TRBV28, the J gene TRBJ2-7; D is unresolved. Germline CDR1 and CDR2: MDHEN and SYDVKM. The length of the CDR3 is 13 residues. The V end was cut by 2 bases, the J end by 4 bases, with 9 bases between. CDR3 in DNA: TGTGCCAGCAGTTTAGGGCAGCTGTACGAGCAGTACTTC. Protein sequence: CASSLGQLYEQYF.

Remarks on this clone: Other nucleotide sequences in the sample specify the same CDR3. The chain uses TRBV11-2 and TRBJ1-1; D remains unclear. This CDR3 is built from 14 residues. The V gene's germline CDR1 is SGHAT and CDR2 FQNNGV. The V end lost 2 bases, the J end lost 0 bases, and 7 bases lay between the germline ends. CDR3 region: CASSLSSVNTEAFF. CDR3 DNA sequence: TGTGCCAGCAGCTTAAGCTCCGTGAACACTGAAGCTTTCTTT.

This clone was recorded once. The V call is TRBV19, the J call TRBJ2-1, with 7 bases matching TRBD1. V trimming: 4 bases; J trimming: 2 bases; junction bases outside the gene matches: 5. The CDR3 extends over 15 amino acids. Germline CDR1 is LNHDA and CDR2 is SQIVND (reference sequence). CDR3 residues: CASSTGQRTYNEQFF. The CDR3 nucleotides read TGTGCCAGTAGTACGGGACAGCGAACCTACAATGAGCAGTTCTTC.

The V gene is TRBV5-1, the J gene TRBJ1-2; D gene uncertain. Trimming pared 0 bases from V and 5 bases from J, leaving 8 bases between. The V gene's germline CDR1 is SGHRS and CDR2 YFSETQ. CDR3 length: 13 residues. CDR3: CASSLGAVYGYTF. The CDR3 nucleotides are TGCGCCAGCAGCTTGGGCGCCGTATATGGCTACACCTTC.

This clone was detected only once. V and J are TRBV10-3 and TRBJ1-5, with TRBD1 identical over 12 bases. Germline trimming cut 2 bases from V and 0 bases from J; bases unmatched to any gene: 5. The length of the CDR3 is 18 residues. CDR1 is ENHRY and CDR2 is SYGVKD in the germline V gene. CDR3 DNA: TGTGCCATCAGTGAGCCGGGACAGGGGGCCAATAGCAATCAGCCCCAGCATTTT. Its translation is CAISEPGQGANSNQPQHF.

The V gene is TRBV7-9, the J gene TRBJ2-7, with D possibly TRBD2 on 5 matching bases. The CDR3 totals 16 residues. CDR1 SEHNR and CDR2 FQNEAQ come from the germline V gene (reference sequence). The germline V and J ends were trimmed by 4 bases and 0 bases, with 16 bases remaining between them. The chain's CDR3 is CASSSLNSGNSYEQYF. In DNA form, the CDR3 reads TGTGCCAGCAGCTCCTTAAACTCGGGAAACTCCTACGAGCAGTACTTC.

This sequence joins TRBV7-8 and TRBJ2-7; the match to TRBD2 covers 8 bases. The V gene end was trimmed by 3 bases and the J gene end by 4 bases; junction bases not matched to a gene: 14. The CDR3 is made up of 17 amino acids. Looked up from germline, CDR1 is SGHVS and CDR2 is FQNEAQ. The CDR3 here is CASSFRAVAAGDYEQYF. CDR3 DNA sequence: TGTGCCAGCAGCTTCCGCGCCGTGGCAGCGGGGGATTACGAGCAGTACTTC.

CDR3 in DNA: TGTGCCAGCAGCCATACTAGCGGGGGATTAAATGAGCAGTTCTTC. Protein product: CASSHTSGGLNEQFF. This chain links TRBV4-2 with TRBJ2-1, with TRBD2 identical over 11 bases. In germline, CDR1 is LGHNA, CDR2 YNFKEQ. J was trimmed by 7 bases and V by 3 bases; bases with no gene match: 5. The CDR3 extends over 15 amino acids.

The V gene is TRBV13, the J gene TRBJ1-1, with TRBD1 identical over 7 bases. The CDR3 has 14 residues. Trimming removed 5 bases from V and 2 bases from J; junction bases left unmatched: 5. Germline values: CDR1 PRHDT, CDR2 FYEKMQ (reference sequence). CDR3 DNA sequence: TGTGCCAGCAGCGAAACAGGGGTAAACACTGAAGCTTTCTTT. Translated, it gives CASSETGVNTEAFF.

This clone came up once. This chain connects TRBV6-1 to TRBJ2-1, with a possible D match to TRBD2 (6 bases). Germline V gene data show CDR1 as MNHNS and CDR2 as SASEGT. V was shortened by 0 bases and J by 4 bases, with 10 bases between the two germline ends. The CDR3 sequence is 15 residues long. The CDR3 is CASSEAAGLYNEQFF. CDR3 sequence (DNA): TGTGCCAGCAGTGAAGCCGCGGGGTTGTACAATGAGCAGTTCTTC.

The rearrangement links TRBV18 to TRBJ1-5; tentative D call: TRBD1 (5 bases). Germline lookup yields CDR1 KGHSH and CDR2 LQKENI. The CDR3 has 17 residues. Trimming shortened V by 6 bases and J by 0 bases, and 18 bases separated the two germline ends. The CDR3 loop reads CASSGRTGGTSNQPQHF. CDR3 coding DNA: TGTGCCAGCTCTGGACGGACGGGGGGGACTAGCAATCAGCCCCAGCATTTT. The full variable domain, its missing parts supplied by reference TRBV18 and TRBJ1-5, is NAGVMQNPRHLVRRRGQEARLRCSPMKGHSHVYWYRQLPEEGLKFMVYLQKENIIDESGMPKERFSAEFPKEGPSILRIQQVVRGDSAAYFCASSGRTGGTSNQPQHFGDGTRLSIL.

The chain joins TRBV4-1 to TRBJ1-4; weak D call: TRBD1 (6 bases). V lost 4 bases to trimming and J lost 8 bases, with 11 bases between them. Germline V gene lookup returns CDR1 MGHRA and CDR2 YSYEKL. The CDR3 has 13 amino acids. CDR3: CASSRWQGEKLFF. The DNA for the CDR3 is TGCGCCAGCAGCCGATGGCAGGGGGAAAAACTGTTTTTT.

The chain joins TRBV5-1 to TRBJ2-7, with D possibly being TRBD2 (5 bases). This CDR3 spans 14 amino acids. Germline loops: CDR1 SGHRS, CDR2 YFSETQ. Trimming took 0 bases from V and 0 from J, leaving 7 bases between them. The CDR3 loop is CASSLVGSSYEQYF. The DNA for the CDR3 is TGCGCCAGCAGCTTGGTGGGGAGCTCCTACGAGCAGTACTTC.

This rearrangement joins TRBV6-2 or TRBV6-3 to TRBJ1-1; TRBD1 aligns across 8 bases. The CDR3 has 17 residues. V was clipped by 0 bases and J by 3 bases; unmatched bases: 9. The germline V gene encodes CDR1 MNHEY and CDR2 SVGEGT. The CDR3 DNA is TGTGCCAGCAGTTACTCGACCCCACAGGGGGGTGACACTGAAGCTTTCTTT. It translates to CASSYSTPQGGDTEAFF.

The rearrangement joins TRBV9 to TRBJ1-2; D is perhaps TRBD1 (6 bases). From germline, CDR1 is SGDLS and CDR2 YYNGEE. The CDR3 is made up of 15 amino acids. Trimming removed 0 bases at V and 4 bases at J, with 13 bases between. The CDR3, as DNA: TGTGCCAGCAGCGTAGGTGCTGGGGGCAGCTATGGCTACACCTTC. The encoded protein is CASSVGAGGSYGYTF.

Remarks on this clone: At one boundary the junction diverges from the germline segment, which might be a read error. The chain is built from TRBV7-8 and TRBJ1-1; TRBD1 matches 7 bases. The CDR3 spans 15 residues. Germline assignment: CDR1 SGHVS and CDR2 FQNEAQ. In nucleotides, the CDR3 is TGTGCCAGCAGCTTAGTGACAGGGTTGAAGACTGAAGCTTTCTTT. Translation: CASSLVTGLKTEAFF.